This TCR beta chain was captured in a study of blood T cell repertoires in COVID-19. Assay: immunoSEQ multiplex PCR; the TCRdb copy retains only in-frame clones and omits some. The sample lists approximately 480,000 clones, 75% to 90% occurring once. The Seattle patients, enrolled during active infection, were followed longitudinally. This sequence originates from a man aged 18 to 29 with COVID-19, enrolled during active disease. Input material: peripheral blood.

The DNA of the CDR3 is TGTGCAAGTCGCGCCGAGGGACAGGGAATGGGGGGCTACACCTTC. It is translated as CASRAEGQGMGGYTF. This sequence joins TRBV12-2 and TRBJ1-2; the table's TRBD1 call for D was not verified on the DNA. TRBV12-2 is recorded as a pseudogene. The CDR3 runs 15 residues.